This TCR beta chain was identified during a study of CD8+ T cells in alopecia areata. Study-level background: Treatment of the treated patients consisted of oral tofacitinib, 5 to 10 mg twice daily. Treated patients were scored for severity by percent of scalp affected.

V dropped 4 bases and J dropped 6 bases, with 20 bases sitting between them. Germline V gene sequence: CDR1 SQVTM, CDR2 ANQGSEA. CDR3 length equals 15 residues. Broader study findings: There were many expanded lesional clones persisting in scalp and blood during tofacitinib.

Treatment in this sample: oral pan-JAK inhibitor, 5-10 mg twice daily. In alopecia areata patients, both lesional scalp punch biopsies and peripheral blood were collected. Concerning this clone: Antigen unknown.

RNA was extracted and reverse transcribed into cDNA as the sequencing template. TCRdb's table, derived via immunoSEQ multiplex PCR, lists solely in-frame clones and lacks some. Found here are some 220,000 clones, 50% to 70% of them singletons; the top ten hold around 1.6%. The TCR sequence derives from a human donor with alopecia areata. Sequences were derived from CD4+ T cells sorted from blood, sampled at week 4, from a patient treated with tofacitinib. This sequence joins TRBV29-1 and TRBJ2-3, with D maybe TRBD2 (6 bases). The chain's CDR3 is CSVGSGLLLADTQYF. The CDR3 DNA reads TGCAGCGTTGGGTCGGGACTCCTACTCGCGGATACGCAGTATTTT.